Following are 25 T cell receptor beta chains from one sample sequenced in a study of regulatory T cells in long-lasting Graves disease. Arm-PCR of CDR3 regions and iRepertoire HTBI primers were used to build TCR beta libraries. In TCRdb, the multiplex PCR reads were re-called with MiXCR into one record per CDR3 protein. The sample lists about 660,000 distinct CDR3 sequences, 30% occurring once. Time point given: persistent/refractory GD, antithyroid drugs over 5 years with positive TRAb. RNA extracted from PBMCs served as the sequencing template. Sequences were derived from peripheral blood mononuclear cells (PBMCs), sampled when the disease was refractory, from a patient treated with antithyroid drugs. Receptor source: a female donor with Graves disease.

This chain uses TRBV27 with TRBJ2-5; TRBD2 matches at 11 bases. Germline CDR1 MNHEY, CDR2 SMNVEV (reference sequence). V lost 4 bases, J lost 4 bases, and 8 bases stayed unmatched. The CDR3 runs to 16 residues. The CDR3 nucleotides read TGTGCCAGCAGTTCTGGACTAGCGGGTCCTCTAGAGACCCAGTACTTC. Its protein is CASSSGLAGPLETQYF.

There are a few counts of this clonotype. This chain connects TRBV19 to TRBJ2-5, with no clear D. The CDR3 sequence is 14 residues long. The germline V and J ends were trimmed by 6 bases and 3 bases, with 14 bases remaining between them. Germline-derived CDR1 and CDR2 are LNHDA and SQIVND (reference sequence). CDR3 sequence (DNA): TGTGCCAGTAGCGACGCGTCCCCTAAAGAGACCCAGTACTTC. Translated: CASSDASPKETQYF. The variable domain in full, completed from reference TRBV19 and TRBJ2-5, reads DGGITQSPKYLFRKEGQNVTLSCEQNLNHDAMYWYRQDPGQGLRLIYYSQIVNDFQKGDIAEGYSVSREKKESFPLTVTSAQKNPTAFYLCASSDASPKETQYFGPGTRLLVL.

This clonotype showed up many times. The chain joins TRBV11-2 to TRBJ2-5; D is unclear. With 3 bases removed from V and 0 bases from J, the gap between germline ends came to 8 bases. The CDR3 covers 14 residues. Germline CDR1 reads SGHAT; CDR2 reads FQNNGV. CDR3 nucleotides: TGTGCCAGCAGCTTCTATACGTACCAAGAGACCCAGTACTTC. Translation: CASSFYTYQETQYF.

This rearrangement joins TRBV20-1 to TRBJ2-5, with a tentative D call TRBD2 (7 bases). V lost 6 bases to trimming and J lost 3 bases, with 14 bases between them. This CDR3 is built from 13 residues. Germline V gives CDR1 DFQATT, CDR2 SNEGSKA (reference sequence). CDR3 coding DNA: TGCAGTGCAGGGGGGGGGTTCGAAGAGACCCAGTACTTC. Protein: CSAGGGFEETQYF.

In its sample, this clonotype was seen many times. The chain links TRBV20-1 to TRBJ1-5; maybe TRBD1 (6 bases). The CDR3 consists of 13 residues. The germline V gene has CDR1 DFQATT and CDR2 SNEGSKA (reference sequence). V lost 3 bases and J 3 bases, leaving 9 bases between the germline ends. The CDR3 spells CSASTGNNQPQHF. In nucleotides, the CDR3 is TGCAGTGCTAGTACAGGGAACAATCAGCCCCAGCATTTT.

As concerns this clonotype: A read error is likely here: a far larger clone is one base away. The V gene is TRBV10-3, the J gene TRBJ1-2; 8 bases agree with TRBD1. There are 14 residues in the CDR3. CDR1 ENHRY and CDR2 SYGVKD come from the germline V gene. After removal of 4 bases from V and 4 bases from J, the junction contained 5 bases not matched to a gene. CDR3 sequence reads: CAISVLRGPYGYTF. The CDR3 coding sequence is TGTGCCATCAGTGTCCTCAGGGGGCCCTATGGCTACACCTTC.

This chain links TRBV6-2 or TRBV6-3 with TRBJ2-4; 10 positions agree with TRBD2. V trimming: 5 bases; J trimming: 4 bases; junction bases outside the gene matches: 5. CDR3 length: 15 residues. Germline CDR1 and CDR2: MNHEY and SVGEGT. The CDR3 reads CASSGMTSGKNIQYF. The CDR3 bases are TGTGCCAGCAGTGGCATGACTAGCGGGAAAAACATTCAGTACTTC.

CDR3 nucleotide sequence: TGTGCCACCAGCAGGGACCCTTGGGTTACTGAAGCTTTCTTT. This gives the protein CATSRDPWVTEAFF. The rearrangement links TRBV15 to TRBJ1-1; D is unclear. Per germline, CDR1 LNHNV and CDR2 YYDKDF (reference sequence). V was cut by 3 bases and J by 5 bases, with 13 bases left in between. This CDR3 is built from 14 residues.

V is TRBV4-1 and J is TRBJ2-1, with 10 nucleotides matching TRBD2. The germline gives CDR1 MGHRA, CDR2 YSYEKL. V lost 0 bases to trimming and J lost 7 bases; unmatched junction nucleotides: 0. The CDR3 has 14 amino acids. CDR3 sequence: CASSQEGLANEQFF. CDR3 nucleotides: TGCGCCAGCAGCCAAGAGGGACTAGCGAATGAGCAGTTCTTC.

The chain is built from TRBV4-1 and TRBJ1-2, with D maybe TRBD1 (5 bases). Germline loops: CDR1 MGHRA, CDR2 YSYEKL. V was trimmed by 1 base and J by 2 bases, leaving 11 bases between them. The CDR3 totals 15 residues. CDR3 sequence (DNA): TGCGCCAGCAGCCAAGGGACGGGACTCAACTATGGCTACACCTTC. Amino acids: CASSQGTGLNYGYTF.

This chain joins TRBV19 and TRBJ1-5, with 9 bases aligning to TRBD1. CDR3 length: 17 residues. The germline V gene encodes CDR1 LNHDA and CDR2 SQIVND (reference sequence). V lost 6 bases, J lost 2 bases, and 11 bases stayed unmatched. The CDR3 sequence: CASSSPYRDRGNQPQHF. The CDR3 nucleotides read TGTGCCAGTAGCAGCCCATACCGGGACAGGGGCAATCAGCCCCAGCATTTT.

This clonotype was detected only a few times. The CDR3 nucleotides are TGTGCCAGCAGCGGAAGGAGGGAAACTGAAGCTTTCTTT. Protein product: CASSGRRETEAFF. The chain recombines TRBV7-8 with TRBJ1-1; D is undetermined. The CDR3 runs 13 residues. CDR1 is SGHVS, CDR2 FQNEAQ, per germline. V lost 5 bases, J lost 5 bases, and 12 bases lay in between.

Comments on this clonotype: A much larger clone lies a single base off, so this may be a read error. In DNA, the CDR3 is TGTGCCAGCGAGATGGGACAGGGCAATTCACCCCTCCACTTT. Translation: CASEMGQGNSPLHF. The chain uses TRBV12-3 or TRBV12-4 and TRBJ1-6; 9 bases map to TRBD1. Losses at the gene ends were 8 bases for V and 7 bases for J; bases not matched to a gene: 6. The CDR3 totals 14 residues.

This clonotype was recorded a few times. This chain uses TRBV30 with TRBJ2-7; D might be TRBD2 (5 bases). Germline-derived CDR1 and CDR2 are GTSNPN and SVGIG (reference sequence). The V end lost 3 bases, the J end lost 3 bases, and 12 bases lay between the germline ends. The CDR3 totals 13 residues. The CDR3 nucleotides read TGTGCCTGGAGCCACGGGGATTACTACGAGCAGTACTTC. Translating gives CAWSHGDYYEQYF. Supplemented by reference TRBV30 and TRBJ2-7, the full variable domain reads SQTIHQWPATLVQPVGSPLSLECTVEGTSNPNLYWYRQAAGRGLQLLFYSVGIGQISSEVPQNLSASRPQDRQFILSSKKLLLSDSGFYLCAWSHGDYYEQYFGPGTRLTVT.

The chain employs TRBV18 and TRBJ2-2, with a weak D call TRBD1 (6 bases). Trimming shortened V by 2 bases and J by 1 base, and 8 bases separated the two germline ends. The CDR3 covers 15 residues. Germline CDR1 is KGHSH and CDR2 is LQKENI. The DNA of the CDR3 is TGTGCCAGCTCACCATCGACAGGGAACACCGGGGAGCTGTTTTTT. This translates into CASSPSTGNTGELFF.

In its sample, this clonotype was seen many times. This chain uses TRBV12-5 with TRBJ2-5; D not certain. This CDR3 spans 12 amino acids. Germline V CDR1 and CDR2: LGHNT, FRNRAP. The germline V and J ends were trimmed by 5 bases and 3 bases, with 7 bases remaining between them. Here the CDR3 reads CASGRQEETQYF. The DNA of the CDR3 is TGTGCTAGTGGTCGCCAGGAAGAGACCCAGTACTTC.

This rearrangement joins TRBV28 to TRBJ2-6; D gene uncertain. Germline CDR1 reads MDHEN; CDR2 reads SYDVKM. The germline V and J ends were trimmed by 8 bases and 2 bases, with 7 bases remaining between them. This CDR3 is built from 13 residues. The CDR3 DNA follows: TGTGCCAGCCTCCCCGCTGGGGCCAACGTCCTGACTTTC. Translation gives CASLPAGANVLTF.

This clonotype came up a few times. The rearrangement links TRBV6-2 or TRBV6-3 to TRBJ2-7; 9 nucleotides agree with TRBD1. This CDR3 is built from 15 residues. Germline values: CDR1 MNHEY, CDR2 SVGEGT. The V segment lost 4 bases and the J segment 0 bases; nucleotides outside the gene matches: 4. CDR3 coding DNA: TGTGCCAGCAGTTTCGACAGGGGGAGCTCCTACGAGCAGTACTTC. This sequence encodes CASSFDRGSSYEQYF.

Only a few counts were recorded for this clonotype. The rearrangement uses TRBV30 and TRBJ2-7; D remains unclear. The CDR3 sequence is 10 residues long. Germline CDR1 reads GTSNPN; CDR2 reads SVGIG (reference sequence). Trimming cost V 5 bases and J 3 bases, with 5 bases left between them. The CDR3 reads CAWGDYEQYF. CDR3 DNA sequence: TGTGCCTGGGGGGACTACGAGCAGTACTTC.

This clonotype was detected many times. The rearrangement links TRBV6-1 to TRBJ2-1; D is perhaps TRBD1 or TRBD2 (6 bases each). V was clipped by 6 bases and J by 1 base, with 16 bases between them. Per germline, CDR1 MNHNS and CDR2 SASEGT. This CDR3 is 16 amino acids long. The CDR3 bases are TGTGCCAGCAGCGGGGCATTAGGGGGGTCCTACAATGAGCAGTTCTTC. This codes for CASSGALGGSYNEQFF.

This clonotype was observed a handful of times. CDR3 DNA: TGTGCCAGCAGTGGAACAGGGGTGGTACAGCCCCAGCATTTT. Its translation: CASSGTGVVQPQHF. This rearrangement joins TRBV6-1 to TRBJ1-5; 7 bases are shared with TRBD1. From germline, CDR1 is MNHNS and CDR2 SASEGT. The CDR3 is 14 amino acids. Trimming removed 4 bases from V and 7 bases from J; junction bases left unmatched: 7.

This clonotype turned up a few times. The V and J genes are TRBV7-6 and TRBJ1-1; D is undetermined. Germline lookup yields CDR1 SGHVS and CDR2 FNYEAQ. The CDR3 is made up of 16 amino acids. Trimming pared 5 bases from V and 3 bases from J, leaving 19 bases between. In nucleotides, the CDR3 is TGTGCCAGCAGCCTGTCCTCGACTGTCGTCCACACTGAAGCTTTCTTT. It is translated as CASSLSSTVVHTEAFF. Together with reference TRBV7-6 and TRBJ1-1, the CDR3 gives the full variable domain: GAGVSQSPRYKVTKRGQDVALRCDPISGHVSLYWYRQALGQGPEFLTYFNYEAQQDKSGLPNDRFSAERPEGSISTLTIQRTEQRDSAMYRCASSLSSTVVHTEAFFGQGTRLTVV.

This clonotype was counted many times. The chain has TRBV11-2 and TRBJ2-1, with 10 nucleotides matching TRBD2. The CDR3 totals 15 residues. The V segment lost 6 bases and the J segment 6 bases; nucleotides outside the gene matches: 8. Germline V gives CDR1 SGHAT, CDR2 FQNNGV. CDR3 in amino acids: CASSRGSGRVNEQFF. CDR3 nucleotide sequence: TGTGCCAGCAGTCGGGGGAGCGGGAGGGTCAATGAGCAGTTCTTC.

The chain uses TRBV19 and TRBJ2-7, with 13 bases fitting TRBD2. With V trimmed by 3 bases and J by 5 bases, 7 bases remained unmatched. This CDR3 contains 16 residues. Germline V gene sequence: CDR1 LNHDA, CDR2 SQIVND (reference sequence). In nucleotides, the CDR3 is TGTGCCAGTAGTATCTTGAGGACTAGCGGGAGACACGAGCAGTACTTC. Amino acids: CASSILRTSGRHEQYF.

Of note for this clonotype: With a much larger clone just one base away, this may be a read error. For the CDR3, the DNA is TGTGCCAGCAGTTCGAGTGTCGGGGAGCTGTTTTTT. It translates to CASSSSVGELFF. The chain uses TRBV6-5 and TRBJ2-2; D gene ambiguous. The length of the CDR3 is 12 residues. Germline values: CDR1 MNHEY, CDR2 SVGAGI. V shed 4 bases and J shed 7 bases, with 7 bases lying between them.